This note documents a single T cell receptor beta chain sequence. The protocol was immunoSEQ multiplex PCR, while the TCRdb copy is restricted to in-frame clones and leaves out a portion. The sample lists around 160,000 clones, around four fifths occurring once. The data derive from a study of cytomegalovirus exposure and HLA in healthy donors. V shed 1 base, J shed 9 bases, and the junction held 12 bases outside the gene matches. Germline V CDR1 and CDR2: SGHVS, FNYEAQ. The CDR3 loop spans 17 amino acids. This sequence originates from a man aged 25-45 years in good health and CMV-seropositive. The sequenced sample consisted of PBMCs. The chain employs TRBV7-6 and TRBJ1-6, with 7 bases aligning to TRBD1. DNA of the CDR3: TGTGCCAGCAGCTTAGAAGGGGGCGGTCCCTGGGGTTCACCCCTCCACTTT. It specifies CASSLEGGGPWGSPLHF.